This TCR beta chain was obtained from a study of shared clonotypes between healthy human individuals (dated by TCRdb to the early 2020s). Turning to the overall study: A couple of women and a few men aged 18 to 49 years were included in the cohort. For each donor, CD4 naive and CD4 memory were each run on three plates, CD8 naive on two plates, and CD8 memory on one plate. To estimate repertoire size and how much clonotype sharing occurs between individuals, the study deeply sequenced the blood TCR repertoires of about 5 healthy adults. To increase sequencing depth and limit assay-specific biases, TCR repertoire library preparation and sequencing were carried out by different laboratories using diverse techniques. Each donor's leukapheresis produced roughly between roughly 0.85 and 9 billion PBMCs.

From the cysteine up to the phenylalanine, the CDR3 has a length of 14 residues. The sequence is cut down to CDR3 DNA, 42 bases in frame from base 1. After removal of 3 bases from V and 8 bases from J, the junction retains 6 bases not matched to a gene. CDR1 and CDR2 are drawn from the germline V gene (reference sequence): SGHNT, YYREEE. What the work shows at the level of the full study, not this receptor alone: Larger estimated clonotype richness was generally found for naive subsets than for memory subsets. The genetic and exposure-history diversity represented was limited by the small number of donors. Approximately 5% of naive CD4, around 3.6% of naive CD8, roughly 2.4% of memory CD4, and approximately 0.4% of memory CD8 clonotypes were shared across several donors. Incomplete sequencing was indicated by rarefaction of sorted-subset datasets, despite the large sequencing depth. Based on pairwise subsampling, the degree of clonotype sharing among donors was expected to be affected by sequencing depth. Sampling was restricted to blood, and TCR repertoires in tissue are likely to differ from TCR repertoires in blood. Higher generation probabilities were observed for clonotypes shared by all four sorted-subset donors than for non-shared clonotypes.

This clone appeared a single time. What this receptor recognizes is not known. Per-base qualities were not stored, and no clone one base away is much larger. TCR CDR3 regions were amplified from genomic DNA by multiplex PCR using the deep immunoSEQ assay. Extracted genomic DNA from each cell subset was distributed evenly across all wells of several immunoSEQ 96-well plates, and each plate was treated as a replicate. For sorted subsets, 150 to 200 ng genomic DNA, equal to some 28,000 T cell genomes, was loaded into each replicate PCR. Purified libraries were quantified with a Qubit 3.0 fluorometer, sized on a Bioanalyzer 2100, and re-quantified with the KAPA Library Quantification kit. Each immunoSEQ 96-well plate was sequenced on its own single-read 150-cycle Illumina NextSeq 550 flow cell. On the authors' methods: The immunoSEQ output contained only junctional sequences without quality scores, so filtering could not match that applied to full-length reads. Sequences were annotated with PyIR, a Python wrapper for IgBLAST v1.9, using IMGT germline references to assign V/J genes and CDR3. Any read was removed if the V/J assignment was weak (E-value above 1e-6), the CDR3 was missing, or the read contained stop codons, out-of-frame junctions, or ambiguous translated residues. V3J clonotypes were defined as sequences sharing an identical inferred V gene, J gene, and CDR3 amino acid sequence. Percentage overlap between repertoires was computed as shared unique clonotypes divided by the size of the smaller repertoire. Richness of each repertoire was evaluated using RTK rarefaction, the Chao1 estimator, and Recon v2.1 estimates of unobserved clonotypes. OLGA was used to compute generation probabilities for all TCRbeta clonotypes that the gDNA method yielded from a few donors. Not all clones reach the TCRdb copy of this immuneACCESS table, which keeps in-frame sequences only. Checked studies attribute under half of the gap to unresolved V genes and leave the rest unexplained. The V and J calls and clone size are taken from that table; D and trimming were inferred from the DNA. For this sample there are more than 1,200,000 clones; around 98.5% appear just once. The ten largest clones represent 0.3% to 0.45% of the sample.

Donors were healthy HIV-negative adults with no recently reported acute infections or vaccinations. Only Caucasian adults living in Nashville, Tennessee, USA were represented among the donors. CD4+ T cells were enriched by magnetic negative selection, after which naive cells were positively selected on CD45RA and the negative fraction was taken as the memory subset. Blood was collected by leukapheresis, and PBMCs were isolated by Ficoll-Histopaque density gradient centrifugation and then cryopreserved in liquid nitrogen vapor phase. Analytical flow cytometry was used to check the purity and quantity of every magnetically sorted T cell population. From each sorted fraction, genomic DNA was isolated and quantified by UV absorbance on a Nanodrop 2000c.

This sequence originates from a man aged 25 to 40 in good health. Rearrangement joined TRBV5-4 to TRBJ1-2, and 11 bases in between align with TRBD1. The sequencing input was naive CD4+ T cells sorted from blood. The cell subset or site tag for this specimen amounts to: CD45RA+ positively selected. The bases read TGTGCCAGCAGCTCCAGGACAGGGGGCCAGGGCTACACCTTC. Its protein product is CASSSRTGGQGYTF. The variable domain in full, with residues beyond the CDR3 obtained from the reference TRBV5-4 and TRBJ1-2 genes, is ETGVTQSPTHLIKTRGQQVTLRCSSQSGHNTVSWYQQALGQGPQFIFQYYREEENGRGNFPPRFSGLQFPNYSSELNVNALELDDSALYLCASSSRTGGQGYTFGSGTRLTVV.